What follows is one T cell receptor (beta chain) and its context. Authors' methods: Amplification with reference gene primers provided the estimates of nucleated cell counts. Measured with immunoSEQ multiplex PCR; TCRdb has only the in-frame clones, and not every one. The DNA was the basis for D and trimming; V, J and clone size are from that table. The data show under 14,000 clones, with 75% to 90% seen just once and 6.5% to 9.5% held by the top ten. This entry is derived from a study of blood T cell repertoires in COVID-19. Looking at the study overall: Specimens from acute and convalescent COVID-19 originated in the United States, Italy and Spain.

This CDR3 comprises 15 residues. Germline CDR1 reads SQVTM; CDR2 reads ANQGSEA. The V and J ends lost 6 bases and 0 bases, in that order; junction bases with no gene match: 8. V usage is TRBV29-1 and J usage is TRBJ2-7, with TRBD2 matching 10 bases. Sequenced: peripheral blood. The receptor was isolated from a man between 65 and 85 years old with active COVID-19. DNA of the CDR3: TGCAGCGTCTCACTACTAGCGGGACCCTCCTACGAGCAGTACTTC. Encoded protein: CSVSLLAGPSYEQYF.